This T cell receptor (beta chain) was recovered during a study of tumor-infiltrating lymphocytes in oesophageal squamous cell carcinoma. Worth noting for this clonotype: At one boundary the junction diverges from the germline segment, which might be a read error.

One entry per CDR3 protein, called by TCRdb with MiXCR from the reads. The sample has 12,000 or so distinct CDR3 sequences, 50% to 65% seen once. From germline, CDR1 is SEHNR and CDR2 FQNEAQ (reference sequence). CDR3 length equals 15 residues. The clonotype originates from a female donor with esophageal squamous cell carcinoma. Sequences were obtained from blood. The gene calls are TRBV7-9 and TRBJ2-7; D may correspond to TRBD1 or TRBD2 (5 bases each). This CDR3 is CASSHGTGAIPPLHF. The DNA for the CDR3 is TGTGCCAGCAGCCACGGGACGGGCGCTATTCCACCCCTCCACTTC.